Listed below are T cell receptor beta chains from one sample, sequenced in a study of blood T cell repertoires in COVID-19. Method: immunoSEQ multiplex PCR; TCRdb's copy keeps in-frame clones and lacks some. Of approximately 150,000 clones detected, 84% appear once; the ten largest clones hold approximately 8%. The sequenced sample consisted of PBMCs or T cells enriched from blood (not recorded which). The receptors originated from a woman between 45 and 65 years old who had recovered from COVID-19. The CDR3 runs from the conserved cysteine through the conserved F or W. The order of the fields is J gene, V gene, D gene, clone size, CDR3 DNA, CDR3 protein. The D gene is left open where the match is weak. Clone size is shown for a subset of rows, as once, few, many or a class of expanded clone.

>TRBJ2-2|TRBV29-1|TRBD1|NA
TGCAGCGTCTCCACCACAGGGGACACCGGGGAGCTGTTTTTT
CSVSTTGDTGELFF
>TRBJ2-7|TRBV6-1|NA|NA
TGTGCCAGCAGTGAAATCGCAGGGTTGGACCCGGAGTACTTC
CASSEIAGLDPEYF
>TRBJ2-3|TRBV5-1|NA|NA
TGCGCCAGCAGCCCGAGACTGGGCACAGATACGCAGTATTTT
CASSPRLGTDTQYF
>TRBJ2-7|TRBV27|TRBD2|once
TGTGCCAGCAGTTTAGCAAGCGGGGGTGGACTTTCAACGTACGAGCAGTACTTC
CASSLASGGGLSTYEQYF
>TRBJ1-6|TRBV12-3/TRBV12-4|NA|few
TGTGCCAGCAGGGGACTGGGTTCACCCCTCCACTTT
CASRGLGSPLHF
>TRBJ2-5|TRBV5-1|NA|once
TGCGCCAGCAGCTTAGGGGGACTACAAGAGACCCAGTACTTC
CASSLGGLQETQYF
>TRBJ1-1|TRBV19|TRBD1|NA
TGTGCCAGTATATCAGGACAGGGGGCCACTGAAGCTTTCTTT
CASISGQGATEAFF
>TRBJ2-7|TRBV2|NA|once
TGTGCCAGCAGGAGGGGGGGGGCGAACGAGCAGTACTTC
CASRRGGANEQYF
>TRBJ2-1|TRBV19|TRBD2|few
TGTGCCAGTAACGATGGCGGGAGAGACGAGCAGTTCTTC
CASNDGGRDEQFF
>TRBJ2-5|TRBV9|NA|NA
TGTGCCAGCAGCCTTAGTGGCGGGTTCGCGGAGACCCAGTACTTC
CASSLSGGFAETQYF
>TRBJ1-2|TRBV3-1/TRBV3-2|TRBD1|NA
TGTGCCAGCAGCCCTAGGGGACAGGGGGTGGTTGGCTACACCTTC
CASSPRGQGVVGYTF
>TRBJ2-4|TRBV4-3|TRBD1|NA
TGCGCCAGCAGCCAGGGACAGGGGGCGACCAAAAACATTCAGTACTTC
CASSQGQGATKNIQYF
>TRBJ2-1|TRBV7-3|TRBD2|NA
TGTGCCAGCAGTCGGACTAGCGGGTGGGTTGAGCAGTTCTTC
CASSRTSGWVEQFF
>TRBJ1-5|TRBV28|NA|NA
TGTGCCAGCCTCTTGGGCAGCCTTTCCTATCAGCCCCAGCATTTT
CASLLGSLSYQPQHF
>TRBJ2-2|TRBV9|NA|NA
TGTGCCAGCAGCGTAGACCAGGGAAAAACCGGGGAGCTGTTTTTT
CASSVDQGKTGELFF
>TRBJ1-5|TRBV12-3/TRBV12-4|NA|NA
TGTGCCAGCAGTTTCGAGACAGACCAGCCCCAGCATTTT
CASSFETDQPQHF
>TRBJ2-5|TRBV19|NA|NA
TGTGCCAGTAGCCCGACATTATTCGAGACCCAGTACTTC
CASSPTLFETQYF
>TRBJ1-5|TRBV12-3/TRBV12-4|NA|NA
TGTGCCAGCAGAAAACAGGGCCAAGGGCCCCAGCATTTT
CASRKQGQGPQHF
>TRBJ2-6|TRBV27|NA|NA
TGTGCCAGCAGTTTACTAGGGGCTGGGGCCAACGTCCTGACTTTC
CASSLLGAGANVLTF
>TRBJ1-2|TRBV4-3|TRBD1|many
TGCGCCAGCAGCCAAGAGAAGGAGGGGGCTCGGTATGGCTACACCTTC
CASSQEKEGARYGYTF
>TRBJ1-2|TRBV9|NA|NA
TGTGCCAGCAGTTCCCGAGGGAGCGCCCTCTATGGCTACACCTTC
CASSSRGSALYGYTF
>TRBJ1-3|TRBV27|NA|NA
TGTGCCAGCAGTTTTCGGGGAGGCTCTGGAAACACCATATATTTT
CASSFRGGSGNTIYF
>TRBJ2-7|TRBV2|TRBD1|NA
TGTGCCAGCAGCGACGACAGGGTGCTATACGAGCAGTACTTC
CASSDDRVLYEQYF
>TRBJ2-7|TRBV19|NA|NA
TGTGCCAGTAGTAACCAGGCTAATACCTGGGGACTCTCCTACGAGCAGTACTTC
CASSNQANTWGLSYEQYF
>TRBJ2-4|TRBV7-2|NA|NA
TGTGCCAGCAGCTTCAGGGTAGCCAAAAACATTCAGTACTTC
CASSFRVAKNIQYF
>TRBJ1-4|TRBV19|NA|NA
TGTGCCAGTAGTGACACAGGGAAAGAAAAACTGTTTTTT
CASSDTGKEKLFF
>TRBJ1-5|TRBV3-1/TRBV3-2|NA|once
TGTGCCAGCAGCGCTCTCGGGGACAATCAGCCCCAGCATTTT
CASSALGDNQPQHF
>TRBJ2-5|TRBV11-2|NA|once
TGTGCCAGCAGCTTAGTGGGGGGAGGTTTCGAGACCCAGTACTTC
CASSLVGGGFETQYF
>TRBJ1-4|TRBV7-2|TRBD1|NA
TGTGCCAGCAGCTTAGACAGGGGAAGAGGGGAAAAACTGTTTTTT
CASSLDRGRGEKLFF
>TRBJ2-7|TRBV3-1/TRBV3-2|NA|few
TGTGCCAGCAGCCACGAACGCTTCGGTCCTCTCTACGAGCAGTACTTC
CASSHERFGPLYEQYF
>TRBJ1-2|TRBV11-3|NA|NA
TGTGCCAGCAGCTTATCCGGGGATGGCTACACCTTC
CASSLSGDGYTF
>TRBJ2-3|TRBV9|TRBD2|NA
TGTGCCAGCAGCGGTTTAGCGGGGGGGCTCTTACATAGCACAGATACGCAGTATTTT
CASSGLAGGLLHSTDTQYF
>TRBJ1-3|TRBV18|NA|NA
TGTGCCAGCTCACGAGAGGGAAACACCATATATTTT
CASSREGNTIYF
>TRBJ2-7|TRBV27|TRBD1|NA
TGTGCCAGCAGTCCCAGACAGGGAAGAGGCGAGCAGTACTTC
CASSPRQGRGEQYF
>TRBJ1-1|TRBV2|NA|NA
TGTGCCAGCAGCCTCCAGGGAAGAACTGAAGCTTTCTTT
CASSLQGRTEAFF
>TRBJ2-3|TRBV2|TRBD2|NA
TGTGCCAGCAGTGTACTAGCGGGGGGGCCGGTCGAGCAGTATTTT
CASSVLAGGPVEQYF
>TRBJ1-3|TRBV10-3|NA|NA
TGTGCCATCAGGGGTGGAGGGAGCTCTGGAAACACCATATATTTT
CAIRGGGSSGNTIYF
>TRBJ2-3|TRBV28|NA|NA
TGTGCCAGCACCGGACAGCCGCGCACAGATACGCAGTATTTT
CASTGQPRTDTQYF
>TRBJ2-5|TRBV11-3|NA|NA
TGTGCCAGCAGCTTACCTTGGGCTTTAACAGGCTCGGAGACCCAGTACTTC
CASSLPWALTGSETQYF
>TRBJ1-2|TRBV4-2|NA|NA
TGTGCCAGCAGCCACGGACAGCTTAAAGCTAACTATGGCTACACCTTC
CASSHGQLKANYGYTF
>TRBJ2-7|TRBV2|TRBD1|few
TGTGCCAGCAGGGAAGACAGGGCCCTTCTCTACGAGCAGTACTTC
CASREDRALLYEQYF
>TRBJ2-2|TRBV10-3|TRBD2|NA
TGTGCCATCAGTGAGTCCGCTAGCGGTAACACCGGGGAGCTGTTTTTT
CAISESASGNTGELFF
>TRBJ1-5|TRBV6-2/TRBV6-3|NA|NA
TGTGCCAGCAGTTACGCCATAAGGAGGGGTCGACAGCCCCAGCATTTT
CASSYAIRRGRQPQHF
>TRBJ1-1|TRBV3-1/TRBV3-2|NA|NA
TGTGCCAGCAGCCAAGACAAGAACACTGAAGCTTTCTTT
CASSQDKNTEAFF
>TRBJ1-3|TRBV19|NA|few
TGTGCCAGTAGTACAAAGATTAGCTCTGGAAACACCATATATTTT
CASSTKISSGNTIYF
>TRBJ1-6|TRBV27|NA|NA
TGTGCCACCCGACAAGGGGGTGCCTCCTATAATTCACCCCTCCACTTT
CATRQGGASYNSPLHF
>TRBJ1-1|TRBV5-1|TRBD1|NA
TGCGCCAGCAGCCGGGACAGGTCCCAGAACACTGAAGCTTTCTTT
CASSRDRSQNTEAFF
>TRBJ2-3|TRBV2|TRBD2|NA
TGTGCCAGCAAAGTGGGCGGGAGACCCAACTCCAACACAGATACGCAGTATTTT
CASKVGGRPNSNTDTQYF
>TRBJ1-5|TRBV29-1|TRBD1|NA
TGCAGCGTTGCTGCAGGGGGGATCAATCAGCCCCAGCATTTT
CSVAAGGINQPQHF
>TRBJ1-5|TRBV10-3|NA|NA
TGTGCCATCAGTGTGGACAGCCATCAGCCCCAGCATTTT
CAISVDSHQPQHF
>TRBJ2-1|TRBV19|NA|NA
TGTGCCAGTAGCGCCGGACTACCGTTCTACAATGAGCAGTTCTTC
CASSAGLPFYNEQFF
>TRBJ2-3|TRBV5-1|TRBD1|NA
TGCGCCAGTGCCCGGGGCGGGACAGGTAACACAGATACGCAGTATTTT
CASARGGTGNTDTQYF
>TRBJ2-7|TRBV6-5|NA|NA
TGTGCCAGCAGCCCCTACGGGATTTCCTACGAGCAGTACTTC
CASSPYGISYEQYF
>TRBJ2-7|TRBV19|TRBD2|NA
TGTGCCACCAATACTAGCGGGAGAAACCACGAGCAGTACTTC
CATNTSGRNHEQYF